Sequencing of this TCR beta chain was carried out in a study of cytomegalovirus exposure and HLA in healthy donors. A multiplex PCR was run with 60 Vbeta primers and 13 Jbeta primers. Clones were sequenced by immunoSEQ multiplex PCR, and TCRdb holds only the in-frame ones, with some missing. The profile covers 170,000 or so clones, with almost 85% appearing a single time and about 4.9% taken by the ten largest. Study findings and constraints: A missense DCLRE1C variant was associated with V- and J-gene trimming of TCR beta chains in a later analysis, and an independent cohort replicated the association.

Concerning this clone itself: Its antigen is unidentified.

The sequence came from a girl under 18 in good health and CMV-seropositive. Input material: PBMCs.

The CDR3 reads CASSAGLAEPTDTQYF. The CDR3, as DNA: TGTGCCAGCAGCGCGGGACTAGCGGAACCCACAGATACGCAGTATTTT. The chain recombines TRBV11-3 with TRBJ2-3; 11 bases agree with TRBD2. Trimming cost V 5 bases and J 2 bases; bases outside gene matches: 6. Germline CDR1 SGHNT, CDR2 YENEEA. The CDR3 is 16 residues long.